These 16 T cell receptor beta chains came from one sample sequenced in a study of CD8 T cells in ankylosing spondylitis. MiXCR, applied by TCRdb to the 5' RACE reads, yields one record per CDR3 protein. The data hold roughly 670,000 distinct CDR3 sequences, with under 20% observed a single time. Study-level results: Roughly eight highly homologous variants made up a TCR beta motif that seemed to typify ankylosing spondylitis blood.

The antigens of these receptors remain unknown. Source material: blood, either unsorted or a sorted T cell fraction (not recorded which). The receptors come from a male donor with ankylosing spondylitis.

The CDR3 sequence: CASSQDGGLRGPLHF. CDR3 nucleotides: TGCGCCAGCAGCCAAGATGGTGGACTAAGGGGCCCCCTCCACTTT. This chain links TRBV4-3 with TRBJ1-6, with D perhaps TRBD1 (5 bases). V lost 0 bases to trimming and J lost 13 bases, with 16 bases between them. Germline V gene sequence: CDR1 LGHNA, CDR2 YSLEER. The CDR3 has 15 amino acids.

The V gene is TRBV20-1, the J gene TRBJ2-3; no firm D call. Per the germline V gene, CDR1 is DFQATT and CDR2 is SNEGSKA (reference sequence). The CDR3 has 14 amino acids. V lost 1 base to trimming and J lost 5 bases, with 13 bases between them. The CDR3 DNA sequence: TGCAGTGCTAGAGCCATAGTGGCTTTAGATACGCAGTATTTT. Residues: CSARAIVALDTQYF.

The chain uses TRBV5-1 and TRBJ1-5, with TRBD1 identical over 7 bases. V dropped 0 bases and J dropped 5; count of bases not matched to a gene: 11. The CDR3 has 17 residues. Looked up from germline, CDR1 is SGHRS and CDR2 is YFSETQ. This chain's CDR3 is CASSLGLSTGPDQPQHF. In DNA form, the CDR3 reads TGCGCCAGCAGCTTGGGTCTTTCGACAGGGCCTGATCAGCCCCAGCATTTT.

This clonotype was counted a few times. The V gene is TRBV15, the J gene TRBJ2-2; no reliable D call. The CDR3 runs to 14 residues. Germline V CDR1 and CDR2: LNHNV, YYDKDF (reference sequence). Trimming removed 0 bases from V and 4 bases from J, with 6 bases in between. For the CDR3, the DNA is TGTGCCACCAGCAGAGATGGCATCACCGGGGAGCTGTTTTTT. Translated, it gives CATSRDGITGELFF.

V is TRBV29-1 and J is TRBJ2-3, with 8 bases matching TRBD2. Trimming removed 6 bases from V and 5 bases from J; junction bases left unmatched: 7. The V gene's germline CDR1 is SQVTM and CDR2 ANQGSEA. The CDR3 runs to 13 residues. The chain's CDR3 is CSVQRESRDTQYF. CDR3 in DNA: TGCAGCGTCCAGCGGGAGTCGAGAGATACGCAGTATTTT.

The genes are TRBV7-8 and TRBJ2-5; D possibly corresponds to TRBD2 (6 bases). The germline V gene encodes CDR1 SGHVS and CDR2 FQNEAQ. Trimming took 5 bases from V and 7 from J, leaving 23 bases between them. The CDR3 loop spans 16 amino acids. The chain's CDR3 is CASSLNSGYAPGTQYF. The CDR3 DNA reads as TGTGCCAGCAGCCTGAATAGCGGTTACGCGCCTGGGACCCAGTACTTC.

This clonotype was recorded a few times. The V and J genes are TRBV20-1 and TRBJ2-5, with a possible D match to TRBD2 (5 bases). Germline CDR1 DFQATT, CDR2 SNEGSKA (reference sequence). V shed 3 bases and J shed 5 bases, with 19 bases lying between them. The CDR3 spans 15 residues. The CDR3 coding sequence is TGCAGTGCTAGGGAGGCCGGACTGGTCCGTGAGACCCAGTACTTC. This encodes CSAREAGLVRETQYF.

The V and J genes are TRBV7-2 and TRBJ2-7; D is possibly TRBD1 (5 bases). V was cut by 4 bases and J by 0 bases, with 13 bases left in between. This CDR3 has 15 residues. Germline V gene data show CDR1 as SGHTA and CDR2 as FQGNSA. This CDR3 reads CASSSRQQLSYEQYF. The CDR3 bases are TGTGCCAGCAGCTCCAGACAGCAGCTCTCCTACGAGCAGTACTTC.

The chain links TRBV7-9 to TRBJ2-1; 13 bases match TRBD2. CDR1 SEHNR and CDR2 FQNEAQ come from the germline V gene (reference sequence). This CDR3 comprises 17 residues. With 10 bases clipped from V and 2 bases from J, the junction kept 11 bases outside the gene matches. In nucleotides, the CDR3 is TGTGCCAACCCGCCGGGACTAGCGGGATTAACCTACAATGAGCAGTTCTTC. Translating it yields CANPPGLAGLTYNEQFF.

With regard to this clonotype: One junction end disagrees with the germline gene, perhaps due to a read error. The chain uses TRBV24-1 and TRBJ2-3; maybe TRBD2 (6 bases). Germline V gives CDR1 KGHDR, CDR2 SFDVKD. The CDR3 loop spans 15 amino acids. The CDR3 DNA sequence: TGTGCCACCAGCCGCCGGGACTCCAGCACAGAAACGCAGTATTTT. It codes for CATSRRDSSTETQYF.

The chain combines TRBV20-1 with TRBJ1-2; D is ambiguous. The CDR3 runs to 12 residues. Germline loops: CDR1 DFQATT, CDR2 SNEGSKA (reference sequence). Trimming removed 4 bases at V and 8 bases at J, with 14 bases between. The CDR3 bases are TGCAGTGCTATCGGCATTCTAGGGGGCTACACCTTC. Translating it yields CSAIGILGGYTF.

V gene TRBV7-2 combines with J gene TRBJ2-7; 11 bases match TRBD2. The CDR3 covers 14 residues. J lost 4 bases, V lost 4 bases, and 3 bases had no gene match. Germline values: CDR1 SGHTA, CDR2 FQGNSA. The DNA of the CDR3 is TGTGCCAGCAGCTCTAGCGGGGGGTTGTACGAGCAGTACTTC. Translating gives CASSSSGGLYEQYF.

This clonotype was detected a few times. The chain employs TRBV10-3 and TRBJ2-7, with 9 bases identical to TRBD1. The CDR3 has 17 residues. The V gene's germline CDR1 is ENHRY and CDR2 SYGVKD. With V trimmed by 0 bases and J by 4 bases, 10 bases remained unmatched. The CDR3 protein is CAISESMATGGFYEQYF. The CDR3 DNA sequence: TGTGCCATCAGTGAGTCAATGGCGACAGGGGGTTTTTACGAGCAGTACTTC.

This clonotype was counted only a few times. The V and J genes are TRBV29-1 and TRBJ2-3, with D unclear. V was trimmed by 3 bases and J by 0 bases, leaving 10 bases between them. Germline loops: CDR1 SQVTM, CDR2 ANQGSEA. The CDR3 sequence is 14 residues long. The CDR3 loop reads CSVEPWTSTDTQYF. The CDR3 DNA is TGCAGCGTTGAGCCCTGGACGAGCACAGATACGCAGTATTTT.

J is TRBJ2-2 and V is TRBV7-2; 7 bases fit TRBD2. The length of the CDR3 is 16 residues. V was clipped by 4 bases and J by 4 bases; unmatched bases: 9. Germline CDR1 reads SGHTA; CDR2 reads FQGNSA. In DNA, the CDR3 is TGTGCCAGCAGCTGGCCTCACGGGGGGAGCACCGGGGAGCTGTTTTTT. It specifies CASSWPHGGSTGELFF.

The chain recombines TRBV20-1 with TRBJ2-5; TRBD1 aligns across 9 bases. Germline values: CDR1 DFQATT, CDR2 SNEGSKA (reference sequence). Germline trimming cut 3 bases from V and 1 base from J; bases unmatched to any gene: 3. The CDR3 is 14 residues long. Written as DNA, the CDR3 is TGCAGTGCTAGGACAGGGGGGGCCCAAGAGACCCAGTACTTC. The encoded protein is CSARTGGAQETQYF.